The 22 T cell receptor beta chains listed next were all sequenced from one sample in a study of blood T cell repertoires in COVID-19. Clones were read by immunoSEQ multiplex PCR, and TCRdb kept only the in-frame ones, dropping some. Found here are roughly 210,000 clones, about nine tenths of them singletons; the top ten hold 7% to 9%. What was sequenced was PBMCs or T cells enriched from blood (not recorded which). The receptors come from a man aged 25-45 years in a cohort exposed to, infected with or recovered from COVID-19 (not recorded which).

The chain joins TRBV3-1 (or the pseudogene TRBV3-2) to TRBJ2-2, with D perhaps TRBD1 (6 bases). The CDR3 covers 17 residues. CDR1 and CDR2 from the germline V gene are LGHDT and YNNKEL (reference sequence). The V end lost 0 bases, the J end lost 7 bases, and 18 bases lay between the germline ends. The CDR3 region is CASSQDQHAGVGGELFF. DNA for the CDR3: TGTGCCAGCAGCCAAGATCAACACGCAGGGGTCGGCGGGGAGCTGTTTTTT.

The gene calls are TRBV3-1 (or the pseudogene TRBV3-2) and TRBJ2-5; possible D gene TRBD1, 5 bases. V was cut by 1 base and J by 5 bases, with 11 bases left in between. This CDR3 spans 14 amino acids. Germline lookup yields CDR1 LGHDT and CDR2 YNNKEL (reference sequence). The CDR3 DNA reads TGTGCCAGCAGCCAAGGGCAGGGCAAGGAGACCCAGTACTTC. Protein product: CASSQGQGKETQYF.

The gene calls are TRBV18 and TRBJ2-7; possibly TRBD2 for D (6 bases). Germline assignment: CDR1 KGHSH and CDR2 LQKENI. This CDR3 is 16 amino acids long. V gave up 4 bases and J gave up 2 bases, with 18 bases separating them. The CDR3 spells CASSRPPGESAYEQYF. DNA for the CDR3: TGTGCCAGCTCACGTCCCCCGGGGGAATCGGCCTACGAGCAGTACTTC. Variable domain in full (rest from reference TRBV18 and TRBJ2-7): NAGVMQNPRHLVRRRGQEARLRCSPMKGHSHVYWYRQLPEEGLKFMVYLQKENIIDESGMPKERFSAEFPKEGPSILRIQQVVRGDSAAYFCASSRPPGESAYEQYFGPGTRLTVT.

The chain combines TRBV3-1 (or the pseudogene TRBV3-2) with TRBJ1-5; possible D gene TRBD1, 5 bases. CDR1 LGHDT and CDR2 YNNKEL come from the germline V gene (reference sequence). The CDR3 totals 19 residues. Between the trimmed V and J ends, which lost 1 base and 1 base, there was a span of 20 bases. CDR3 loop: CASSQVSGFIPISNQPQHF. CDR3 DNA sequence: TGTGCCAGCAGCCAAGTTTCAGGGTTCATCCCTATAAGCAATCAGCCCCAGCATTTT.

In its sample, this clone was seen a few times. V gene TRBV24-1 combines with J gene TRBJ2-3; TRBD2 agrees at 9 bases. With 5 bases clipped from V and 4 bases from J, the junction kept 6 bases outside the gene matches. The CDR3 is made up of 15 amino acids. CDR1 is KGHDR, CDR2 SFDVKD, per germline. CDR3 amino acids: CATSALAGSADTQYF. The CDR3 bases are TGTGCCACCAGTGCGCTAGCGGGATCAGCAGATACGCAGTATTTT.

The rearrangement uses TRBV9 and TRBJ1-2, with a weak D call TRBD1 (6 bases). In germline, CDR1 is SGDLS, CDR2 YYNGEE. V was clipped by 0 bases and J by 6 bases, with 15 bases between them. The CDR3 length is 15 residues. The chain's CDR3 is CASSVGTLWGHGYTF. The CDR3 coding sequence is TGTGCCAGCAGCGTAGGAACCCTTTGGGGGCATGGCTACACCTTC.

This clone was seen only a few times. CDR3 loop: CASSPGLLSNQPQHF. The CDR3 DNA sequence: TGTGCCAGCAGTCCTGGACTACTAAGCAATCAGCCCCAGCATTTT. The chain couples TRBV27 to TRBJ1-5; the D is unclear. This CDR3 is built from 15 residues. V gave up 5 bases and J gave up 1 base, with 12 bases separating them. Germline V gene data show CDR1 as MNHEY and CDR2 as SMNVEV (reference sequence).

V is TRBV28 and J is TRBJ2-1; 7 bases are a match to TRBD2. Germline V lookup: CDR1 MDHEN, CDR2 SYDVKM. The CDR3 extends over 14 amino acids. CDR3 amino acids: CVAARASGNKGRFF. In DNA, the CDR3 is TGTGTGGCCGCCCGGGCTAGCGGAAATAAAGGGCGGTTCTTC. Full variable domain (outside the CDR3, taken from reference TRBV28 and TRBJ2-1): DVKVTQSSRYLVKRTGEKVFLECVQDMDHENMFWYRQDPGLGLRLIYFSYDVKMKEKGDIPEGYSVSREKKERFSLILESASTNQTSMYLCVAARASGNKGRFFGPGTRLTVL.

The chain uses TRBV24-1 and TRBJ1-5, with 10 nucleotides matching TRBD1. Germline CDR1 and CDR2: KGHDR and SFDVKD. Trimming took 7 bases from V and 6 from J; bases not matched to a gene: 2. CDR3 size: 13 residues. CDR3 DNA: TGTGCCACCAGGGGGGACAGGGGTCAGCCCCAGCATTTT. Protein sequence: CATRGDRGQPQHF.

The DNA for the CDR3 is TGTGCCAGCAGCCCGGGACAGGGTCTGGCCTATAATTCACCCCTCCACTTT. Translating it yields CASSPGQGLAYNSPLHF. The chain links TRBV5-6 to TRBJ1-6; 9 nucleotides match TRBD1. Unmatched junction bases numbered 7, after V lost 4 bases and J lost 2 bases. Per the germline V gene, CDR1 is SGHDT and CDR2 is YYEEEE. The CDR3 loop spans 17 amino acids.

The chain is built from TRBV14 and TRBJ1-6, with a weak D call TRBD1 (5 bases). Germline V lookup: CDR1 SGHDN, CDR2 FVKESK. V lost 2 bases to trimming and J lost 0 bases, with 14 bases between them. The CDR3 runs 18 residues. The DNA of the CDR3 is TGTGCCAGCAGCCAAAGACCGGGGGTTAACTCCTATAATTCACCCCTCCACTTT. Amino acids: CASSQRPGVNSYNSPLHF.

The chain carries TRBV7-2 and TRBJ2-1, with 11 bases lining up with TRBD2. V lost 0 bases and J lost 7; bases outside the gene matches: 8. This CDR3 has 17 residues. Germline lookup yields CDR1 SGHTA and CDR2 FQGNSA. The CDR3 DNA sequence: TGTGCCAGCAGCTTAGCCTCTGGGACTAGCGGTCAGAATGAGCAGTTCTTC. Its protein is CASSLASGTSGQNEQFF.

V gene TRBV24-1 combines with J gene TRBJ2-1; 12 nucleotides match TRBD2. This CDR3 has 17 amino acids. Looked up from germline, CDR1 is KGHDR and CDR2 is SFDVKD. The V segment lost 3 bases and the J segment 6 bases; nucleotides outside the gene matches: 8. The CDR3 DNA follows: TGTGCCACCAGTGATAAACCGGGACTAGCGGGCAGCAATGAGCAGTTCTTC. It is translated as CATSDKPGLAGSNEQFF.

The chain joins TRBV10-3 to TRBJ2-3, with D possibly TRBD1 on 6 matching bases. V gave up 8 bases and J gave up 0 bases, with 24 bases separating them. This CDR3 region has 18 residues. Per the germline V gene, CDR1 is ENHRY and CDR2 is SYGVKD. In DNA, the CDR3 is TGTGCCATCGCTATCAGGGGTCGCGGGCAAACTAGCACAGATACGCAGTATTTT. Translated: CAIAIRGRGQTSTDTQYF.

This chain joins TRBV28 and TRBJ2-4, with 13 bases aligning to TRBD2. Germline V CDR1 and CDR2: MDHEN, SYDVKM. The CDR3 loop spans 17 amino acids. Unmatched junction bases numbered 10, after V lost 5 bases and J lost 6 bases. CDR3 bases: TGTGCCAGCAGTGGGGCTGGGACTAGCGGGGAGAGAAACATTCAGTACTTC. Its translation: CASSGAGTSGERNIQYF.

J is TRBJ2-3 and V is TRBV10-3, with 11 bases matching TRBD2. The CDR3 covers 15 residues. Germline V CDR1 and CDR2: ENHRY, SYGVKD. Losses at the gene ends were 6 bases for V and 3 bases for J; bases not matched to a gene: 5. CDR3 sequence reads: CAIRAGTSGTDTQYF. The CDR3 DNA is TGTGCCATCAGGGCCGGGACTAGCGGAACAGATACGCAGTATTTT.

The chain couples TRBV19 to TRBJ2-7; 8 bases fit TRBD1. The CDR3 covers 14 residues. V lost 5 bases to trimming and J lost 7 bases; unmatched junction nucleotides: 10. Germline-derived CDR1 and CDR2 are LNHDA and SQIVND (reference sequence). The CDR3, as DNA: TGTGCCAGTAGTTTCAGGACAGGGTCTGGGGAGCAGTACTTC. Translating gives CASSFRTGSGEQYF.

CDR3 in DNA: TGTGCCAGCCTTGCCCCCTCCTGGACTAGCGGGAGTACAGATACGCAGTATTTT. It translates to CASLAPSWTSGSTDTQYF. The rearrangement joins TRBV12-1 to TRBJ2-3; the DNA was not compared with TRBD2, the D call given in the table. TRBV12-1 is an annotated pseudogene. This CDR3 region has 18 residues.

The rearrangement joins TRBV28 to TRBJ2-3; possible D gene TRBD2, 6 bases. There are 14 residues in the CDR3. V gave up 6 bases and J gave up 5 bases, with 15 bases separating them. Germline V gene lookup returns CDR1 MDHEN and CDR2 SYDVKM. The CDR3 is CASRTRRGRDTQYF. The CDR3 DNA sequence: TGTGCCAGCAGGACCAGGAGGGGAAGAGATACGCAGTATTTT.

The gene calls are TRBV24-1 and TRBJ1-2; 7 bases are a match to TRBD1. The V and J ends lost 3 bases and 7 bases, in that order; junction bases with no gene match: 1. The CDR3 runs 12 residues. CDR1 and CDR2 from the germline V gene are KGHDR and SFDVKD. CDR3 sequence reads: CATSDDRAGYTF. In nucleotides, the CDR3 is TGTGCCACCAGTGATGACAGGGCTGGCTACACCTTC.

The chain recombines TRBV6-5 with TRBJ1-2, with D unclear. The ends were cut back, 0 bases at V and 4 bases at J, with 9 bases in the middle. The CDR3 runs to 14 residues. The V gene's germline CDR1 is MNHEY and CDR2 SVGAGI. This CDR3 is CASSYSSGVYGYTF. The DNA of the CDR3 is TGTGCCAGCAGTTACTCATCCGGGGTCTATGGCTACACCTTC.

As DNA, the CDR3 is TGTGCCAGCAGCCCAAACACTCCATTCTTGACTAGCGCTACGTACGAGCAGTACTTC. This codes for CASSPNTPFLTSATYEQYF. The chain uses TRBV5-8 and TRBJ2-7, with 8 bases identical to TRBD2. The CDR3 sequence is 19 residues long. V shed 4 bases and J 4 bases; nucleotides not matched to a gene: 22. The V gene's germline CDR1 is SGHTS and CDR2 YDEGEE. Based on the CDR3 plus reference TRBV5-8 and TRBJ2-7, the full variable domain is EAGVTQSPTHLIKTRGQQATLRCSPISGHTSVYWYQQALGLGLQFLLWYDEGEERNRGNFPPRFSGRQFPNYSSELNVNALELEDSALYLCASSPNTPFLTSATYEQYFGPGTRLTVT.